This T cell receptor (beta chain) was captured in a study of cytomegalovirus exposure and HLA in healthy donors. In its sample, this clone was seen a few times. CDR1 MNHNS and CDR2 SASEGT come from the germline V gene. V shed 5 bases and J 4 bases; nucleotides not matched to a gene: 2. CDR3 length: 14 residues. A multiplex PCR was run with 60 Vbeta primers and 13 Jbeta primers. The method was immunoSEQ multiplex PCR; TCRdb's version includes in-frame clones alone and lacks a portion of them. Of around 150,000 clones in the sample, 80% to 85% were seen once. The sample comprised PBMCs. This TCR was sampled from a woman aged 18-30 years in good health and CMV-seronegative. This chain links TRBV6-1 with TRBJ2-6; 7 bases map to TRBD1. The CDR3 region is CASSTGAGANVLTF. CDR3 bases: TGTGCCAGCAGTACAGGGGCAGGGGCCAACGTCCTGACTTTC.